This TCR beta chain came from a study of chemoradiotherapy in HPV16-positive cancers. For the study at large: Candidate HPV-specific clones and shared TCR motifs came from a couple of HPV16-positive patients.

V was pared by 1 base and J by 0 bases, with 16 bases between. Germline values: CDR1 SGHDT, CDR2 YYEEEE. This CDR3 is 17 amino acids long. Only in-frame clones appear in the TCRdb table, and some are missing; sequencing was by immunoSEQ multiplex PCR. The table shows over 250 clones, with around 85% occurring only once. Findings of the study overall: HPV-responsive T-cell expansion during chemoradiotherapy was linked to improved recurrence-free survival in HPV16-positive patients.

As concerns this clone: Its antigen remains unknown.

The origin of this receptor is a human donor with HPV-associated anogenital cancer. The sample was tumor tissue, taken from a patient who underwent chemoradiotherapy. This chain connects TRBV5-6 to TRBJ1-2; D is ambiguous. As DNA, the CDR3 is TGTGCCAGCAGCTTGAATTTGGGCAGGCTAACTAACTATGGCTACACCTTC. Protein sequence: CASSLNLGRLTNYGYTF.